This TCR beta chain derives from a study of cytomegalovirus exposure and HLA in healthy donors. This table comes from immunoSEQ multiplex PCR, and its TCRdb copy is limited to in-frame clones, with some not included. This sample carries 150,000 to 200,000 clones, roughly 84% of them seen once, and the ten largest clones take roughly 10%. About this clone: Its antigen is unidentified.

The CDR3 extends over 16 amino acids. V lost 5 bases, J lost 0 bases, and 14 bases lay in between. Germline V lookup: CDR1 MNHEY, CDR2 SMNVEV (reference sequence). General study findings and limits: Cytomegalovirus-associated TCR beta chains were listed, numbering 150 to 200. The classifier was said to identify cytomegalovirus status with high specificity and sensitivity.

Material: PBMCs. The source is a man aged 30 to 39 in good health and CMV-seropositive. The chain links TRBV27 to TRBJ1-3; D unresolved. The CDR3 DNA is TGTGCCAGCAGTCCCCGACTGATCCACTCTGGAAACACCATATATTTT. This encodes CASSPRLIHSGNTIYF.